These 21 T cell receptor beta chains were all obtained from the same sample, sequenced in a study of T cell responses to AZD1222 COVID-19 vaccine. The protocol was immunoSEQ multiplex PCR, while the TCRdb copy is restricted to in-frame clones and leaves out a portion. This table has roughly 170,000 clones, about nine tenths appearing once. The sequencing here drew on peripheral blood, taken on day 0 of AZD1222 vaccination. The receptor set was obtained from an adult in good health.

The V call is TRBV7-9, the J call TRBJ1-2, with 9 bases aligning to TRBD1. The CDR3 sequence is 14 residues long. Germline CDR1 and CDR2: SEHNR and FQNEAQ (reference sequence). V dropped 5 bases and J dropped 3; count of bases not matched to a gene: 4. The CDR3 coding sequence is TGTGCCAGCAGCGGAGGACAGGGGTACTATGGCTACACCTTC. It encodes CASSGGQGYYGYTF.

The gene calls are TRBV7-9 and TRBJ1-5, with TRBD1 as a possible D gene (6 bases). V gave up 5 bases and J gave up 4 bases, with 15 bases separating them. The CDR3 covers 15 residues. Germline CDR1 is SEHNR and CDR2 is FQNEAQ (reference sequence). The CDR3: CASSRGQGINQPQHF. CDR3 DNA sequence: TGTGCCAGCAGCCGGGGGCAGGGGATAAATCAGCCCCAGCATTTT.

V is TRBV27 and J is TRBJ2-7; the match to TRBD1 covers 7 bases. CDR1 is MNHEY, CDR2 SMNVEV, per germline (reference sequence). CDR3 length: 15 amino acids. V lost 4 bases, J lost 0 bases, and 6 bases stayed unmatched. CDR3 in amino acids: CASSSQGYGSYEQYF. The CDR3 nucleotides are TGTGCCAGCAGTTCACAGGGGTATGGCTCCTACGAGCAGTACTTC.

The chain has TRBV29-1 and TRBJ2-7, with D unresolved. This CDR3 comprises 12 residues. Between the trimmed V and J ends, which lost 4 bases and 6 bases, there was a span of 13 bases. Per germline, CDR1 SQVTM and CDR2 ANQGSEA. CDR3 amino acids: CSVGSSPGEQYF. DNA for the CDR3: TGCAGCGTTGGGTCTTCCCCTGGCGAGCAGTACTTC.

CDR3 in amino acids: CASSIWTGSNTEAFF. The CDR3 coding sequence is TGTGCCAGCAGCATCTGGACGGGGAGTAACACTGAAGCTTTCTTT. V usage is TRBV5-5 and J usage is TRBJ1-1; D gene unclear. Germline CDR1 reads SGHKS; CDR2 reads YYEKEE (reference sequence). This CDR3 spans 15 amino acids. V lost 4 bases and J lost 2, with 15 bases in between.

The chain combines TRBV6-2 or TRBV6-3 with TRBJ2-5, with 7 bases that match TRBD1. Trimming at V came to 0 bases and at J to 2 bases, leaving 0 bases not matched to a gene. Germline CDR1 and CDR2: MNHEY and SVGEGT. The CDR3 contains 14 residues. The CDR3 loop reads CASSYSTGQETQYF. The CDR3, as DNA: TGTGCCAGCAGTTACTCGACAGGGCAAGAGACCCAGTACTTC.

The chain joins TRBV2 to TRBJ2-7; TRBD2 matches 7 bases. This CDR3 has 13 residues. Trimming took 8 bases from V and 2 from J; bases not matched to a gene: 6. Germline V CDR1 and CDR2: SNHLY, FYNNEI. The CDR3, as DNA: TGTGCCAGCGCTCCAGCGGGGACCTACGAGCAGTACTTC. This sequence encodes CASAPAGTYEQYF.

This chain uses TRBV12-5 with TRBJ1-2; TRBD1 matches at 10 bases. V was pared by 2 bases and J by 5 bases, with 20 bases of the junction left unmatched. This CDR3 comprises 20 residues. Germline V gene data show CDR1 as LGHNT and CDR2 as FRNRAP. CDR3 DNA: TGTGCTAGTGGTTTGTCCGCCGGGACAGGGGCTTTTTTACGGGATTATGGCTACACCTTC. Translating it yields CASGLSAGTGAFLRDYGYTF.

The rearrangement joins TRBV11-2 to TRBJ1-1, with D unresolved. The CDR3 runs 13 residues. Germline V gene lookup returns CDR1 SGHAT and CDR2 FQNNGV. V shed 2 bases and J shed 5 bases, with 9 bases lying between them. CDR3 sequence reads: CASSLWSWTEAFF. As DNA, the CDR3 is TGTGCCAGCAGCTTATGGAGTTGGACTGAAGCTTTCTTT.

The rearrangement joins TRBV7-9 to TRBJ2-2; TRBD2 aligns across 10 bases. The germline V gene encodes CDR1 SEHNR and CDR2 FQNEAQ (reference sequence). The length of the CDR3 is 16 residues. V shed 4 bases and J 6 bases; nucleotides not matched to a gene: 8. This chain's CDR3 is CASSSSGGEVSGELFF. Here the CDR3 DNA reads TGTGCCAGCAGCTCTAGCGGGGGTGAGGTGTCCGGGGAGCTGTTTTTT.

Points on this clone: Other DNA variants within this sample encode the same CDR3. This sequence joins TRBV18 and TRBJ1-4; 7 bases fit TRBD1. J lost 5 bases, V lost 3 bases, and 0 bases had no gene match. The CDR3 has 13 residues. The germline V gene has CDR1 KGHSH and CDR2 LQKENI. CDR3 in amino acids: CASSPGQNEKLFF. The CDR3 DNA follows: TGTGCCAGCTCACCGGGACAGAATGAAAAACTGTTTTTT.

V usage is TRBV21-1 and J usage is TRBJ2-7. TRBV21-1 corresponds to a pseudogene. This CDR3 is built from 18 residues. DNA of the CDR3: TGTGCCAGCAGCAAAGCCGGGGCGGCGGGCCTTAGATACTACGAGCAGTACTTC. Translated, it gives CASSKAGAAGLRYYEQYF.

The chain couples TRBV9 to TRBJ1-2; D remains unclear. Trimming took 7 bases from V and 4 from J, leaving 8 bases between them. Germline V lookup: CDR1 SGDLS, CDR2 YYNGEE. The CDR3 runs 11 residues. The CDR3 DNA sequence: TGTGCCAGCTCGTCCAGCTATGGCTACACCTTC. Translating gives CASSSSYGYTF.

CDR3 residues: CASSLRAFGGVGNEQFF. DNA of the CDR3: TGTGCCAGCAGCTTAAGGGCCTTCGGGGGGGTAGGAAATGAGCAGTTCTTC. The chain is built from TRBV7-6 and TRBJ2-1; 8 bases map to TRBD2. The germline V gene has CDR1 SGHVS and CDR2 FNYEAQ. The CDR3 spans 17 residues. V shed 2 bases and J 7 bases; nucleotides not matched to a gene: 13. The full variable domain, in which reference TRBV7-6 and TRBJ2-1 provide the parts outside the CDR3, is GAGVSQSPRYKVTKRGQDVALRCDPISGHVSLYWYRQALGQGPEFLTYFNYEAQQDKSGLPNDRFSAERPEGSISTLTIQRTEQRDSAMYRCASSLRAFGGVGNEQFFGPGTRLTVL.

V and J are TRBV5-4 and TRBJ2-7; possibly TRBD2 for D (6 bases). Per the germline V gene, CDR1 is SGHNT and CDR2 is YYREEE (reference sequence). The ends were cut back, 2 bases at V and 3 bases at J, with 21 bases in the middle. The CDR3 sequence is 17 residues long. CDR3 nucleotides: TGTGCCAGCAGCTTAGGGCAGGTCAATAGGGGAGGCTACGAGCAGTACTTC. It encodes CASSLGQVNRGGYEQYF. Together with reference TRBV5-4 and TRBJ2-7, the CDR3 gives the full variable domain: ETGVTQSPTHLIKTRGQQVTLRCSSQSGHNTVSWYQQALGQGPQFIFQYYREEENGRGNFPPRFSGLQFPNYSSELNVNALELDDSALYLCASSLGQVNRGGYEQYFGPGTRLTVT.

The chain carries TRBV7-8 and TRBJ2-7; no reliable D call. Germline V gene data show CDR1 as SGHVS and CDR2 as FQNEAQ. The germline V and J ends were trimmed by 5 bases and 0 bases, with 5 bases remaining between them. CDR3 length equals 12 residues. This chain's CDR3 is CASSRSSYEQYF. DNA of the CDR3: TGTGCCAGCAGCAGAAGCTCCTACGAGCAGTACTTC.

The J gene is TRBJ2-2, the V gene TRBV5-4, with TRBD1 matching 7 bases. V was pared by 4 bases and J by 1 base, with 10 bases of the junction left unmatched. CDR1 is SGHNT and CDR2 is YYREEE in the germline V gene (reference sequence). This CDR3 has 17 residues. The CDR3 nucleotides are TGTGCCAGCAGCCTGGATATGGGACAGAGGAACACCGGGGAGCTGTTTTTT. The encoded protein is CASSLDMGQRNTGELFF.

The genes are TRBV15 and TRBJ2-5; possibly TRBD1 or TRBD2 for D (5 bases each). Germline V gene lookup returns CDR1 LNHNV and CDR2 YYDKDF (reference sequence). The CDR3 totals 14 residues. Trimming cost V 2 bases and J 1 base, with 8 bases left between them. CDR3 nucleotide sequence: TGTGCCACCAGCAGATACGGGGCCCAAGAGACCCAGTACTTC. This gives the protein CATSRYGAQETQYF.

This clone appeared once. The chain joins TRBV14 to TRBJ2-7; possibly TRBD1 for D (6 bases). Looked up from germline, CDR1 is SGHDN and CDR2 is FVKESK. This CDR3 has 13 amino acids. Trimming stripped 4 bases from V and 1 base from J, with 8 bases between. The CDR3 region is CASSRRGSYEQYF. As DNA, the CDR3 is TGTGCCAGCAGCCGCAGGGGTTCCTACGAGCAGTACTTC.

J is TRBJ2-7 and V is TRBV7-8, with D possibly matching TRBD1 (5 bases). The CDR3 loop spans 13 amino acids. In germline, CDR1 is SGHVS, CDR2 FQNEAQ. Deletions cut 5 bases from V and 3 bases from J, with 11 bases between. In nucleotides, the CDR3 is TGTGCCAGCAGCCACAGGCCTAGCTACGAGCAGTACTTC. Amino acid sequence: CASSHRPSYEQYF.

The rearrangement links TRBV6-2 or TRBV6-3 to TRBJ2-1; D gene uncertain. Trimming removed 6 bases at V and 0 bases at J, with 15 bases between. The CDR3 consists of 16 residues. CDR1 is MNHEY and CDR2 is SVGEGT in the germline V gene. In nucleotides, the CDR3 is TGTGCCAGCAGCCCTTCGGCCCTTAGCTCCTACAATGAGCAGTTCTTC. Its protein product is CASSPSALSSYNEQFF.